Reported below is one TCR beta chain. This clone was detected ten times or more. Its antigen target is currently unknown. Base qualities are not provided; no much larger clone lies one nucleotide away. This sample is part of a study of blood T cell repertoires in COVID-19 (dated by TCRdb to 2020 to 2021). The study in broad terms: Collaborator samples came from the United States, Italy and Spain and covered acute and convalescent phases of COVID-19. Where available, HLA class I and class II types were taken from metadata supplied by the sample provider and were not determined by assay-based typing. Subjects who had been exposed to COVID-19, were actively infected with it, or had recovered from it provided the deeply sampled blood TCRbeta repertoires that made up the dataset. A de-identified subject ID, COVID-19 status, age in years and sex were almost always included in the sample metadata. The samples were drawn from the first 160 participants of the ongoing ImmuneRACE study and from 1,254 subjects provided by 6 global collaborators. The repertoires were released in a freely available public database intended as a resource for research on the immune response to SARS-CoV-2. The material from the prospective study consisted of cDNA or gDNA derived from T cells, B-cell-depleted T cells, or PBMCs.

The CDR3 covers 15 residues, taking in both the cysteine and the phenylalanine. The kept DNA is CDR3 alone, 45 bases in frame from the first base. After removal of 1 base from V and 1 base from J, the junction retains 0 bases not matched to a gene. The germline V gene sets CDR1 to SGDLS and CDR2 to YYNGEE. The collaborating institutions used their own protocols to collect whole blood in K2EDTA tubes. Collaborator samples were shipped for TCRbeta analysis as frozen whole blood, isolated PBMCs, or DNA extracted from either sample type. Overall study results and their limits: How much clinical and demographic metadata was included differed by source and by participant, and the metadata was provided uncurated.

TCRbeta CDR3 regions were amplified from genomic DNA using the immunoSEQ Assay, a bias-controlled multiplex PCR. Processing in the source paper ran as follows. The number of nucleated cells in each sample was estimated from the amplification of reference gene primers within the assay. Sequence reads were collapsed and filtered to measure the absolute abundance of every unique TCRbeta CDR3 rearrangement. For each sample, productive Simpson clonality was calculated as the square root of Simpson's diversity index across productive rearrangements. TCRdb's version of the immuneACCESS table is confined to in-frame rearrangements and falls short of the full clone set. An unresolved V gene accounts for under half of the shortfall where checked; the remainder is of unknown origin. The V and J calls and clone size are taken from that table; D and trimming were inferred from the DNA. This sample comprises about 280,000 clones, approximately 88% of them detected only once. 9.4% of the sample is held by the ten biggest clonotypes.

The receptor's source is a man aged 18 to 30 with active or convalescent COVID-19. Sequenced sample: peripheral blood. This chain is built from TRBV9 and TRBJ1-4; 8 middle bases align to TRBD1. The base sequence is TGTGCCAGCAGCGTAACAGGGGGAACTAATGAAAAACTGTTTTTT. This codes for CASSVTGGTNEKLFF.